This entry concerns a single T cell receptor beta chain. This sample stems from a study of T cell changes during pregnancy in multiple sclerosis. Using immunoSEQ multiplex PCR, the repertoire was profiled, and TCRdb retains in-frame clones only, with some absent. The sample holds around 45,000 clones; about 90% are singletons and the top ten take roughly 0.5%. The CDR3 is made up of 15 amino acids. Sequences were derived from CD4+ T cells from peripheral blood mononuclear cells, sampled in the third trimester of pregnancy. The TCR originated in a female donor with multiple sclerosis, enrolled in a pregnancy study. J is TRBJ1-2 and V is TRBV21-1; whether TRBD1, the table's D call, matches the DNA was not checked. TRBV21-1 is described as a pseudogene. For the CDR3, the DNA is TGTGCCAGCAGCAGGAGGACAGGGCCAACCTATGGCTACACCTTC. It specifies CASSRRTGPTYGYTF.